The 21 T cell receptor beta chains below come from one sample, sequenced in a study of beta chain features in type 1 diabetes. Their cognate antigens are unknown. Expressed TCRB transcripts were sequenced after all isolated RNA was converted to cDNA. Only in-frame clones appear in the TCRdb table, and some are missing; sequencing was by immunoSEQ multiplex PCR. The sample yields 350,000 to 450,000 clones, approximately 12% seen once. Overall study findings and caveats: For Type 1 diabetes patients, all four CD4+ subsets carried TCRB CDR3s that were moderately but significantly shorter.

Sequenced material: naive CD4+ T cells from blood. These receptors originate from a woman aged 18-29 years with type 1 diabetes.

This clone was detected a few times. The chain carries TRBV29-1 and TRBJ1-1; 8 nucleotides line up with TRBD1. The CDR3 extends over 15 amino acids. Germline V gene sequence: CDR1 SQVTM, CDR2 ANQGSEA. V lost 6 bases and J lost 3; bases outside the gene matches: 12. CDR3 coding DNA: TGCAGCGTGCAAGGGGGACAGGCCCCGGACACTGAAGCTTTCTTT. Translating it yields CSVQGGQAPDTEAFF.

The genes are TRBV18 and TRBJ2-1; maybe TRBD1 (7 bases). The germline V gene encodes CDR1 KGHSH and CDR2 LQKENI. CDR3 length equals 13 residues. V was trimmed by 0 bases and J by 14 bases, leaving 14 bases between them. The chain's CDR3 is CASSPPLRGVKFF. The CDR3 nucleotides are TGTGCCAGCTCACCACCGCTCAGGGGGGTGAAGTTCTTC.

The genes are TRBV7-9 and TRBJ2-1; 8 bases align to TRBD1. The CDR3 sequence is 17 residues long. V dropped 7 bases and J dropped 1; count of bases not matched to a gene: 12. Germline CDR1 is SEHNR and CDR2 is FQNEAQ (reference sequence). As DNA, the CDR3 is TGTGCCAGCACCTTCACCCTGACAGGGGAGTCCTACAATGAGCAGTTCTTC. Translation: CASTFTLTGESYNEQFF.

CDR3 nucleotides: TGTGCCAGCACCGAAAGGACTAGCGGGAGAACCGGGGAGCTGTTTTTT. This sequence encodes CASTERTSGRTGELFF. This chain joins TRBV7-2 and TRBJ2-2; TRBD2 matches 13 bases. Trimming at V came to 7 bases and at J to 5 bases, leaving 7 bases not matched to a gene. The CDR3 has 16 amino acids. Germline CDR1 SGHTA, CDR2 FQGNSA.

J is TRBJ2-7 and V is TRBV6-5; weak D call: TRBD2 (6 bases). This CDR3 has 12 residues. Per the germline V gene, CDR1 is MNHEY and CDR2 is SVGAGI. The V and J ends lost 5 bases and 2 bases respectively, with 7 bases between them. The CDR3 loop reads CASSGGTYEQYF. The CDR3 DNA sequence: TGTGCCAGCAGTGGGGGGACCTACGAGCAGTACTTC.

This clone was recorded a few times. The V gene is TRBV7-2, the J gene TRBJ2-1; D gene ambiguous. CDR3 length: 11 residues. Per germline, CDR1 SGHTA and CDR2 FQGNSA. Trimming took off 4 bases at V and 7 bases at J, with 5 bases between the two ends. The CDR3 DNA sequence: TGTGCCAGCAGCTCCCGGAATGAGCAGTTCTTC. As protein: CASSSRNEQFF.

This clone was detected only a few times. This sequence joins TRBV7-8 and TRBJ2-1, with D possibly being TRBD2 (6 bases). V lost 1 base and J lost 7, with 23 bases in between. Germline V gene lookup returns CDR1 SGHVS and CDR2 FQNEAQ. The CDR3 covers 18 residues. The CDR3 sequence: CASSLGHRAGNRGNEQFF. The DNA of the CDR3 is TGTGCCAGCAGCTTAGGCCACCGGGCCGGGAACCGGGGGAATGAGCAGTTCTTC.

The chain employs TRBV1 and TRBJ2-7; TRBD2 reflects the table's D call only, with no check against the DNA. TRBV1 is a documented pseudogene. The CDR3 extends over 16 amino acids. The CDR3 reads CTSSARLAGRPYEQYF. CDR3 nucleotides: TGCACCAGCAGCGCACGACTAGCGGGCCGCCCCTACGAGCAGTACTTC.

The chain joins TRBV4-1 to TRBJ2-5; D unresolved. The V gene's germline CDR1 is MGHRA and CDR2 YSYEKL. Between the trimmed V and J ends, which lost 3 bases and 1 base, there was a span of 6 bases. This CDR3 has 13 amino acids. CDR3 protein: CASSQFRQETQYF. CDR3 in DNA: TGCGCCAGCAGCCAGTTCCGCCAAGAGACCCAGTACTTC.

This clone was observed a few times. The gene calls are TRBV5-1 and TRBJ2-7; D is perhaps TRBD2 (5 bases). Germline-derived CDR1 and CDR2 are SGHRS and YFSETQ. This CDR3 comprises 15 residues. The V end lost 0 bases, the J end lost 7 bases, and 17 bases lay between the germline ends. The CDR3 DNA reads TGCGCCAGCAGCTTGGCGGGCACCAAATGGGAGGAGCAGTACTTC. This sequence encodes CASSLAGTKWEEQYF.

This clone came up a few times. The V call is TRBV4-3, the J call TRBJ2-6, with 7 bases matching TRBD2. This CDR3 has 20 residues. Germline trimming cut 3 bases from V and 0 bases from J; bases unmatched to any gene: 14. Germline V gene data show CDR1 as LGHNA and CDR2 as YSLEER. Written as DNA, the CDR3 is TGCGCCAGCAGCCAGGCCGCTCAGGGCGGGGGTTACTCTGGGGCCAACGTCCTGACTTTC. Translation gives CASSQAAQGGGYSGANVLTF.

This clone was seen only a few times. The V gene is TRBV29-1, the J gene TRBJ2-7, with 9 bases that match TRBD2. With V trimmed by 7 bases and J by 4 bases, 11 bases remained unmatched. Looked up from germline, CDR1 is SQVTM and CDR2 is ANQGSEA. The CDR3 sequence is 14 residues long. The CDR3 reads CSALEETSGYEQYF. CDR3 nucleotides: TGCAGCGCCCTCGAAGAGACTAGCGGATACGAGCAGTACTTC.

This clone was seen more than once but under ten times. Different DNA sequences within this sample yield the same CDR3. The CDR3 nucleotides read TGTGCCAGCAGCCCCGGGGAGACCCAGTACTTC. It yields the protein CASSPGETQYF. The chain carries TRBV7-6 and TRBJ2-5, with D uncertain. Germline V gene sequence: CDR1 SGHVS, CDR2 FNYEAQ. Trimming shortened V by 5 bases and J by 5 bases, and 6 bases separated the two germline ends. The CDR3 loop spans 11 amino acids.

The sample holds a few counts of this clone. V and J are TRBV20-1 and TRBJ2-3; D unclear. The CDR3 is 10 amino acids. V dropped 3 bases and J dropped 5 bases, with 3 bases sitting between them. Germline V gives CDR1 DFQATT, CDR2 SNEGSKA (reference sequence). CDR3 protein: CSARRDTQYF. CDR3 in DNA: TGCAGTGCTAGGCGAGATACGCAGTATTTT.

This clone was detected only a few times. This chain joins TRBV7-2 and TRBJ2-3; TRBD2 matches at 12 bases. Unmatched junction bases numbered 6, after V lost 11 bases and J lost 6 bases. CDR1 SGHTA and CDR2 FQGNSA come from the germline V gene. The CDR3 consists of 13 residues. The CDR3 loop reads CALRLAGADTQYF. The CDR3 nucleotides read TGTGCCCTAAGACTAGCGGGAGCGGATACGCAGTATTTT.

The J gene is TRBJ1-5, the V gene TRBV11-3, with D unclear. CDR3 length: 16 residues. The V gene lost 5 bases and the J gene lost 4 bases, with 18 bases spanning the gap. Germline CDR1 and CDR2: SGHNT and YENEEA. CDR3 region: CASSLGEVEWNQPQHF. The CDR3 DNA follows: TGTGCCAGCAGCCTCGGGGAGGTTGAATGGAATCAGCCCCAGCATTTT.

This clone was observed a handful of times. In nucleotides, the CDR3 is TGTGCCAGCCGCGGGGACCCGGGCCGACACGGCGAGCAGTACTTC. It codes for CASRGDPGRHGEQYF. This chain uses TRBV7-9 with TRBJ2-7, with D maybe TRBD2 (6 bases). V gave up 8 bases and J gave up 6 bases, with 23 bases separating them. This CDR3 region has 15 residues. The germline CDR1 and CDR2 sequences are SEHNR and FQNEAQ (reference sequence).

This clone appeared a few times. The chain couples TRBV2 to TRBJ2-7; 7 bases are a match to TRBD1. The CDR3 covers 15 residues. Looked up from germline, CDR1 is SNHLY and CDR2 is FYNNEI. With 4 bases clipped from V and 3 bases from J, the junction kept 9 bases outside the gene matches. CDR3 sequence: CASSGIRRGRYEQYF. The CDR3 bases are TGTGCCAGCAGTGGTATTCGAAGGGGGCGCTACGAGCAGTACTTC.

The chain combines TRBV30 with TRBJ2-7, with D unresolved. There are 13 residues in the CDR3. Trimming shortened V by 2 bases and J by 1 base, and 9 bases separated the two germline ends. CDR1 and CDR2 from the germline V gene are GTSNPN and SVGIG (reference sequence). Here the CDR3 reads CAWSQELSYEQYF. Written as DNA, the CDR3 is TGTGCCTGGAGTCAAGAGCTTTCCTACGAGCAGTACTTC.

This clone has more than one count but fewer than ten. The chain couples TRBV7-9 to TRBJ2-7; no firm D call. Germline lookup yields CDR1 SEHNR and CDR2 FQNEAQ (reference sequence). The CDR3 has 15 residues. Trimming pared 6 bases from V and 2 bases from J, leaving 17 bases between. CDR3 protein: CASSRNSTLTYEQYF. For the CDR3, the DNA is TGTGCCAGCAGTCGAAACTCGACACTTACCTACGAGCAGTACTTC.

V usage is TRBV29-1 and J usage is TRBJ1-1; 7 bases map to TRBD1. This CDR3 region has 14 residues. CDR1 SQVTM and CDR2 ANQGSEA come from the germline V gene. Unmatched junction bases numbered 12, after V lost 7 bases and J lost 4 bases. CDR3 residues: CSGARQGLLTEAFF. The CDR3 DNA is TGCAGCGGTGCCCGACAGGGCCTCCTCACTGAAGCTTTCTTT.